This T cell receptor (beta chain) emerged from a study of T cell clusters in autoimmune cytopenias. Study-level results: Clustering suggested that physiological T cell clusters were missing in primary autoimmune cytopenia patients.

TRB was amplified from approximately 250 ng of peripheral blood genomic DNA per sample. Germline V gene lookup returns CDR1 SGHNT and CDR2 YYREEE (reference sequence). This CDR3 spans 16 amino acids. This clonotype shows up as medium-sized (0.01 to 0.1%) by frequency. Its target is not known. Multiplex touch-down PCR amplified TRB using TRB-A and TRB-B pools in one tube. TCRdb re-called the multiplex PCR reads and gives one entry per CDR3 protein, without DNA. Its table records about 5,000 distinct CDR3 sequences. These data were also reused for a study on T cell repertoires in aging, cancer and after chemotherapy. From that study: About 8.9 million TCR reads made up the full dataset. Compared with age-matched healthy donors, untreated hematological or solid cancer patients showed higher blood TCR clonality. Immunological memory after chemotherapy cannot be judged from the repertoire data.

This chain uses TRBV5-4 with TRBJ2-6; the TRBD1 assignment by TCRdb is unverifiable without DNA. The TCR was taken from a human donor in good health. Specimen: peripheral blood. CDR3 loop: CASSPGGQGALNVLTF.